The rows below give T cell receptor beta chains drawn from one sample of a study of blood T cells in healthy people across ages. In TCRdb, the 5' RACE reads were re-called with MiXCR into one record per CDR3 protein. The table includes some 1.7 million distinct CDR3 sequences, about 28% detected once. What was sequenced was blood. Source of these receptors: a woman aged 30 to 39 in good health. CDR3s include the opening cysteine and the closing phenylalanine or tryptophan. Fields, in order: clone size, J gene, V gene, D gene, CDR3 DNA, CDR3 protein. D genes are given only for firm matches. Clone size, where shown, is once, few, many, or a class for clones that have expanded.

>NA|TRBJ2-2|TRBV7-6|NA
TGTGCCAGCAGCTCCTATACGAACACCGGGGAGCTGTTTTTT
CASSSYTNTGELFF
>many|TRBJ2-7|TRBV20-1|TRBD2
TGCAGTGCTGAGAGCGGGGGTTCCTCCTACGAGCAGTACTTC
CSAESGGSSYEQYF
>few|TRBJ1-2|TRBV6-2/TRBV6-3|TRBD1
TGTGCCAGCAGTTACCTTTCGACAGGGACTGGCTACACCTTC
CASSYLSTGTGYTF
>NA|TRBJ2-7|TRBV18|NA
TGTGCCAGCTCACCAACGGTTCCGGAGGCCTCCTACGAGCAGTACTTC
CASSPTVPEASYEQYF
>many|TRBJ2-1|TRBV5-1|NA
TGCGCCAGCAGCTTTACGGAGGATGAGCAGTTCTTC
CASSFTEDEQFF
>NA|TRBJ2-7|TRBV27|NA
TGTGCCAGCAGGAGAAGGAACGGCCCCTCCTACGAGCAGTACTTC
CASRRRNGPSYEQYF
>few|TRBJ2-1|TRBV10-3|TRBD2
TGTGCCATCAGTGGTAGCGGGAACAATGAGCAGTTCTTC
CAISGSGNNEQFF
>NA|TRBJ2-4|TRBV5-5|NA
TGTGCCAGCAGCGCAAGGGAGAAATCCTACAATGAGCAGTACTTC
CASSAREKSYNEQYF
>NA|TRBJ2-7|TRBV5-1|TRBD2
TGCGCCAGCAGCGGGAGGACTAGCGGGGGCTTAGAGCAGTACTTC
CASSGRTSGGLEQYF
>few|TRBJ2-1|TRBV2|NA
TGTGCCAGAGGACAGTACAATGAGCAGTTCTTC
CARGQYNEQFF
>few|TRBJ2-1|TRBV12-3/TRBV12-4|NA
TGTGCCAGCAGTACCCAAGGGGGGAGTAATGAGCAGTTCTTC
CASSTQGGSNEQFF
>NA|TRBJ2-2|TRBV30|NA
TGTGCCTGGGACGAGGGGGGCTTCGAGCTGTTTTTT
CAWDEGGFELFF
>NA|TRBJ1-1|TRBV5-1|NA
TGCGCCAGCAGCTGGTCGGGAATGAACACTGAAGCTTTCTTT
CASSWSGMNTEAFF
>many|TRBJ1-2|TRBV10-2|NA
TGCGCCAGCAGTGAGTCGAATTACTATGGCTACACCTTC
CASSESNYYGYTF
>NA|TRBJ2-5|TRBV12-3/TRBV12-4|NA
TGTGCCAGCAGTTCCGGGACCTCCTATGGGACCCAGTACTTC
CASSSGTSYGTQYF
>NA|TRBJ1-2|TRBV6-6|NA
TGTGCCAGCAGTTACACCCGAGCCCTCGTCGGGGACGGCTACACCTTC
CASSYTRALVGDGYTF
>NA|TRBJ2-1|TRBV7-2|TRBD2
TGTGCCAGCAGCTTAGATTTCCTAGCGGGGGCGGGGGAGCAGTTCTTC
CASSLDFLAGAGEQFF
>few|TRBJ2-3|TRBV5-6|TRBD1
TGTGCCAGCAGCTTGTTAGGGGGCGATCGGACAGATACGCAGTATTTT
CASSLLGGDRTDTQYF
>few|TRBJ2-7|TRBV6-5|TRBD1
TGTGCCAGCAGTTTTAACTCGCCGGGACAGAGTCGTTACGAGCAGTACTTC
CASSFNSPGQSRYEQYF
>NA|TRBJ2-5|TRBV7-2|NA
TGTGCCAGCAGCCAGACGGCCAACCGGGGCTTAGGAAGGCAGTACTTC
CASSQTANRGLGRQYF
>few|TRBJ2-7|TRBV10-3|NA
TGTGCCATCAGTGTACTATTGCCCCCCTACGAGCAGTACTTC
CAISVLLPPYEQYF
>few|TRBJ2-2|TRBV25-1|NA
TGTGCCAGCAGTGATGACACCGGGGAGCTGTTTTTT
CASSDDTGELFF
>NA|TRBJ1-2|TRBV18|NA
TGTGCCAGCTCAAACCGGGACTCCCTTAACTATGGCTACACCTTC
CASSNRDSLNYGYTF